What follows are 19 T cell receptor beta chains derived from one specimen sequenced in a study of blood T cells in healthy people across ages. The authors ran a second PCR of about 7 to 12 cycles using a sample-barcoded 5' primer and a J-beta primer mix. MiXCR, applied by TCRdb to the 5' RACE reads, yields one record per CDR3 protein. The repertoire has 780,000 or so distinct CDR3 sequences, roughly 50% of them found once; the top ten carry approximately 40%. The sequenced sample was blood. These receptors originate from a man aged 80 or over in good health.

The chain has TRBV5-6 and TRBJ2-3; no clear D gene. Germline V gene sequence: CDR1 SGHDT, CDR2 YYEEEE. The ends were cut back, 6 bases at V and 2 bases at J, with 16 bases in the middle. The CDR3 contains 15 residues. CDR3 DNA sequence: TGTGCCAGCATCTTTATTGGAGCAATCACAGATACGCAGTATTTT. It encodes CASIFIGAITDTQYF.

The rearrangement joins TRBV6-5 to TRBJ2-6, with TRBD1 matching over 10 bases. The CDR3 has 20 residues. The germline gives CDR1 MNHEY, CDR2 SVGAGI. With 4 bases clipped from V and 1 base from J, the junction kept 13 bases outside the gene matches. The CDR3 is CASSCTLRQGAVSGANVLTF. As DNA, the CDR3 is TGTGCCAGCAGTTGCACGCTAAGACAGGGGGCGGTTTCTGGGGCCAACGTCCTGACTTTC.

The rearrangement joins TRBV7-3 to TRBJ2-1; possible D gene TRBD2, 5 bases. Germline assignment: CDR1 SGHTA and CDR2 FQGTGA. Trimming took 3 bases from V and 1 from J, leaving 10 bases between them. CDR3 length: 15 residues. The DNA for the CDR3 is TGTGCCAGCAGCTTGTTAGCGACGTCCTACAATGAGCAGTTCTTC. It yields the protein CASSLLATSYNEQFF.

The chain recombines TRBV12-3 or TRBV12-4 with TRBJ2-1, with D perhaps given as TRBD1 or TRBD2 (5 bases each). The J call is in doubt because the DNA end fits TRBJ2-7 better. This CDR3 is 16 amino acids long. CDR3 region: CASSSGPGPGNNEQYF. For the CDR3, the DNA is TGTGCCAGCAGCTCCGGCCCGGGACCCGGGAACAATGAGCAGTACTTC.

A few counts support this clonotype. The chain uses TRBV27 and TRBJ2-2; 10 bases map to TRBD2. Looked up from germline, CDR1 is MNHEY and CDR2 is SMNVEV (reference sequence). After removal of 2 bases from V and 6 bases from J, the junction contained 9 bases not matched to a gene. This CDR3 has 17 residues. CDR3: CASSLRQLAGFAGELFF. CDR3 coding DNA: TGTGCCAGCAGTTTACGCCAACTAGCGGGATTTGCCGGGGAGCTGTTTTTT.

About this clonotype: An end of the junction does not agree with germline; a read error may underlie this. The chain uses TRBV7-3 and TRBJ2-6; D is possibly TRBD1 (5 bases). The CDR3 contains 16 residues. Germline CDR1 is SGHTA and CDR2 is FQGTGA. CDR3 loop: CASSLTGFSGANALTF. The DNA for the CDR3 is TGTGCCAGCAGCTTAACCGGGTTCTCTGGGGCCAACGCCCTGACTTTC.

The V call is TRBV5-1, the J call TRBJ1-2; no clear D gene. This CDR3 region has 14 residues. Trimming removed 3 bases at V and 8 bases at J, with 17 bases between. Germline CDR1 is SGHRS and CDR2 is YFSETQ. The CDR3 protein is CASSSPDGMGGYTF. CDR3 DNA: TGCGCCAGCAGCTCTCCCGACGGGATGGGAGGCTACACCTTC.

The V and J genes are TRBV2 and TRBJ2-1; the D gene is possibly TRBD2 (5 bases). Trimming removed 7 bases from V and 0 bases from J, with 13 bases in between. CDR1 and CDR2 (germline): SNHLY, FYNNEI. This CDR3 has 15 residues. This CDR3 is CASTLADTSYNEQFF. The CDR3 DNA sequence: TGTGCCAGCACTCTAGCCGACACCTCCTACAATGAGCAGTTCTTC.

This clonotype was recorded only once. This rearrangement joins TRBV7-9 to TRBJ1-2; 8 bases line up with TRBD1. This CDR3 comprises 15 residues. The V gene end was trimmed by 5 bases and the J gene end by 5 bases; junction bases not matched to a gene: 10. Germline loops: CDR1 SEHNR, CDR2 FQNEAQ (reference sequence). The CDR3 bases are TGTGCCAGCAGCCCAGGGGGACAGGCCATGTATGGCTACACCTTC. Translation: CASSPGGQAMYGYTF.

This clonotype was seen more than once but under ten times. The genes are TRBV18 and TRBJ2-4, with D possibly called TRBD1 or TRBD2 (5 bases each). This CDR3 comprises 17 residues. Trimming pared 3 bases from V and 0 bases from J, leaving 15 bases between. CDR1 KGHSH and CDR2 LQKENI come from the germline V gene. The CDR3, as DNA: TGTGCCAGCTCACCTGTTGGGGGATCCCTAGCCAAAAACATTCAGTACTTC. It translates to CASSPVGGSLAKNIQYF.

The rearrangement uses TRBV6-6 and TRBJ2-3; D perhaps matches TRBD2 (6 bases). The CDR3 is 13 residues long. CDR1 is MNHNY and CDR2 is SVGAGI in the germline V gene (reference sequence). V was pared by 0 bases and J by 7 bases, with 8 bases between. CDR3 nucleotides: TGTGCCAGCAGTTACTCTGGGGACTATACGCAGTATTTT. This sequence encodes CASSYSGDYTQYF.

The rearrangement links TRBV11-2 to TRBJ2-3; the D gene is possibly TRBD2 (6 bases). Trimming left V 1 base short and J 4 bases short, with 12 bases between. The CDR3 contains 15 residues. CDR1 and CDR2 from the germline V gene are SGHAT and FQNNGV. The CDR3 DNA is TGTGCCAGCAGCTTAGCGGGATCTAGCGCAGATACGCAGTATTTT. Translated: CASSLAGSSADTQYF.

This clonotype was detected a few times. The chain is built from TRBV11-2 and TRBJ2-7; possibly TRBD2 for D (5 bases). The V end lost 0 bases, the J end lost 7 bases, and 10 bases lay between the germline ends. Germline CDR1 SGHAT, CDR2 FQNNGV. This CDR3 comprises 13 residues. CDR3 residues: CASSLDPPGEQYF. In DNA, the CDR3 is TGTGCCAGCAGCTTAGACCCACCGGGGGAGCAGTACTTC. Looking up the rest from reference TRBV11-2 and TRBJ2-7 gives the full variable domain: EAGVAQSPRYKIIEKRQSVAFWCNPISGHATLYWYQQILGQGPKLLIQFQNNGVVDDSQLPKDRFSAERLKGVDSTLKIQPAKLEDSAVYLCASSLDPPGEQYFGPGTRLTVT.

CDR3 in DNA: TGTGCCAGCAGACCGGGACAGGTCCTTCCCACCGAGCAGTACTTC. Protein product: CASRPGQVLPTEQYF. The chain joins TRBV27 to TRBJ2-4, with 8 bases matching TRBD1. The J call may be faulty, since TRBJ2-7 better matches the DNA end. The CDR3 covers 15 residues. The germline gives CDR1 MNHEY, CDR2 SMNVEV (reference sequence).

The table lists this clonotype with many counts. The chain is built from TRBV11-2 and TRBJ2-7; TRBD2 agrees at 12 bases. Losses at the gene ends were 5 bases for V and 5 bases for J; bases not matched to a gene: 7. The CDR3 loop spans 15 amino acids. Germline assignment: CDR1 SGHAT and CDR2 FQNNGV. The CDR3: CASSPTSGRPNEQYF. In DNA form, the CDR3 reads TGTGCCAGCAGCCCGACTAGCGGGAGACCGAACGAGCAGTACTTC.

The rearrangement uses TRBV14 and TRBJ1-2; D gene unclear. The germline V gene encodes CDR1 SGHDN and CDR2 FVKESK. This CDR3 is 14 amino acids long. V dropped 1 base and J dropped 2 bases, with 8 bases sitting between them. The CDR3 reads CASSQVLGNYGYTF. CDR3 bases: TGTGCCAGCAGCCAAGTGCTCGGGAACTATGGCTACACCTTC.

The chain recombines TRBV6-2 or TRBV6-3 with TRBJ2-7, with TRBD1 matching over 7 bases. V was clipped by 6 bases and J by 7 bases; unmatched bases: 6. In germline, CDR1 is MNHEY, CDR2 SVGEGT. This CDR3 comprises 12 residues. CDR3 sequence: CASRSGQREQYF. In nucleotides, the CDR3 is TGTGCCAGCAGATCGGGACAGAGAGAGCAGTACTTC.

This chain connects TRBV5-4 to TRBJ1-2; D remains unclear. Trimming removed 3 bases from V and 8 bases from J, with 14 bases in between. Germline V gene lookup returns CDR1 SGHNT and CDR2 YYREEE (reference sequence). This CDR3 spans 13 amino acids. The CDR3 DNA reads TGTGCCAGCAGCTACCTGGGCCAGAGAGGCTACACCTTC. Its translation is CASSYLGQRGYTF.

The V and J genes are TRBV28 and TRBJ1-5; no clear D gene. This CDR3 region has 13 residues. Germline assignment: CDR1 MDHEN and CDR2 SYDVKM. V lost 4 bases and J 6 bases, leaving 10 bases between the germline ends. CDR3 nucleotides: TGTGCCAGCAGTTCGTTGGGTAGTCAGCCCCAGCATTTT. Translating gives CASSSLGSQPQHF.